One sample yielded the 25 T cell receptor beta chains listed below, sequenced in a study of cytomegalovirus exposure and HLA in healthy donors (dated by TCRdb to between 2016 and 2019). The method was the immunoSEQ multiplex PCR assay. TCRdb limited this immuneACCESS table to in-frame rearrangements with V and J called. A share of clones is missing; checked studies link under half to unresolved V genes, and the rest is unexplained. This sample gives tens of thousands of clones in total; roughly 90% of them show up just once. The top ten clones comprise about 1.2% of the sample. Input material: PBMCs. The receptor set was obtained from a woman under 30 in good health and CMV-seronegative.

The CDR3 here is CASSPQTSTDTQYF. In DNA, the CDR3 is TGTGCCAGCTCACCACAGACTAGCACAGATACGCAGTATTTT. The chain combines TRBV18 with TRBJ2-3; the D is unclear. Per germline, CDR1 KGHSH and CDR2 LQKENI. The germline V and J ends were trimmed by 1 base and 0 bases, with 5 bases remaining between them. The CDR3 has 14 residues.

The V and J genes are TRBV28 and TRBJ2-7; D not resolved. The V end was cut by 3 bases, the J end by 5 bases, with 8 bases between. Looked up from germline, CDR1 is MDHEN and CDR2 is SYDVKM. This CDR3 region has 12 residues. The chain's CDR3 is CASSFASDEQYF. The CDR3 coding sequence is TGTGCCAGCAGTTTTGCCAGCGACGAGCAGTACTTC.

The CDR3 protein is CASRGDTPYTDTQYF. The CDR3 bases are TGTGCCAGCAGGGGGGACACTCCTTACACAGATACGCAGTATTTT. The chain couples TRBV6-4 to TRBJ2-3; TRBD1 might be the D (6 bases). Deletions cut 6 bases from V and 2 bases from J, with 15 bases between. The CDR3 is 15 residues long. Germline V CDR1 and CDR2: MRHNA, SNTAGT.

The CDR3 coding sequence is TGTGCCAGCAGCCCCTGGACAGGGGAGGCTGAAGCTTTCTTT. This translates into CASSPWTGEAEAFF. The chain employs TRBV6-5 and TRBJ1-1, with 9 bases fitting TRBD1. Germline assignment: CDR1 MNHEY and CDR2 SVGAGI. The V and J ends lost 6 bases and 6 bases, in that order; junction bases with no gene match: 8. The CDR3 extends over 14 amino acids.

The V and J genes are TRBV7-9 and TRBJ1-1, with TRBD1 matching 10 bases. J gave up 6 bases and V 2 bases, and 15 bases lay outside the gene matches. Germline-derived CDR1 and CDR2 are SEHNR and FQNEAQ (reference sequence). The CDR3 has 18 residues. The CDR3 reads CASSLYILRQGAPAEAFF. In DNA form, the CDR3 reads TGTGCCAGCAGCTTATATATTCTGAGACAGGGGGCTCCGGCTGAAGCTTTCTTT.

The chain carries TRBV5-6 and TRBJ1-2; no firm D call. The CDR3 length is 14 residues. Trimming pared 0 bases from V and 5 bases from J, leaving 11 bases between. The germline V gene encodes CDR1 SGHDT and CDR2 YYEEEE. The CDR3 sequence: CASSLVAGGYGYTF. The CDR3 region has the DNA TGTGCCAGCAGCTTGGTGGCAGGTGGATATGGCTACACCTTC.

This chain links TRBV11-1 with TRBJ2-4, with 9 bases fitting TRBD2. Germline V gives CDR1 SGHAT, CDR2 FQDESV (reference sequence). The CDR3 is 15 amino acids. Trimming at V came to 3 bases and at J to 7 bases, leaving 7 bases not matched to a gene. DNA for the CDR3: TGTGCCAGCAGCTTGGGCGGGGGGGCCGCGAACATTCAGTACTTC. Protein sequence: CASSLGGGAANIQYF.

The rearrangement uses TRBV5-1 and TRBJ1-1; D is ambiguous. V lost 0 bases and J lost 4, with 10 bases in between. CDR3 length: 14 amino acids. Germline V gives CDR1 SGHRS, CDR2 YFSETQ. In DNA, the CDR3 is TGCGCCAGCAGCTTGGCCTCGGGTAGCACTGAAGCTTTCTTT. Residues: CASSLASGSTEAFF.

This sequence joins TRBV28 and TRBJ2-3; D is undetermined. This CDR3 contains 10 residues. Germline CDR1 and CDR2: MDHEN and SYDVKM. Trimming took 5 bases from V and 7 from J, leaving 4 bases between them. CDR3 in amino acids: CASSANTQYF. The CDR3 DNA sequence: TGTGCCAGCAGTGCGAATACGCAGTATTTT.

The chain carries TRBV28 and TRBJ1-4; D is perhaps TRBD1 (6 bases). The V gene lost 10 bases and the J gene lost 3 bases, with 18 bases spanning the gap. CDR1 is MDHEN, CDR2 SYDVKM, per germline. This CDR3 is built from 15 residues. CDR3 sequence: CAMPPGGQSNEKLFF. CDR3 coding DNA: TGTGCCATGCCTCCTGGGGGACAATCTAATGAAAAACTGTTTTTT.

V is TRBV30 and J is TRBJ1-2, with 8 bases lining up with TRBD1. The CDR3 runs to 13 residues. Losses at the gene ends were 5 bases for V and 8 bases for J; bases not matched to a gene: 10. Looked up from germline, CDR1 is GTSNPN and CDR2 is SVGIG (reference sequence). CDR3 in DNA: TGTGCCTGGGCCAGAGGGACAGGCTACGGCTACACCTTC. Translated, it gives CAWARGTGYGYTF. Based on the CDR3 plus reference TRBV30 and TRBJ1-2, the full variable domain is SQTIHQWPATLVQPVGSPLSLECTVEGTSNPNLYWYRQAAGRGLQLLFYSVGIGQISSEVPQNLSASRPQDRQFILSSKKLLLSDSGFYLCAWARGTGYGYTFGSGTRLTVV.

The chain is built from TRBV9 and TRBJ2-3; 8 bases are a match to TRBD2. This CDR3 comprises 17 residues. V lost 0 bases, J lost 7 bases, and 13 bases stayed unmatched. Germline V gene lookup returns CDR1 SGDLS and CDR2 YYNGEE. CDR3 region: CASSVDPGGSSGNTQYF. CDR3 nucleotides: TGTGCCAGCAGCGTAGATCCGGGGGGGTCGAGTGGCAATACGCAGTATTTT.

The chain carries TRBV15 and TRBJ2-7, with TRBD1 matching over 8 bases. The V gene end was trimmed by 0 bases and the J gene end by 3 bases; junction bases not matched to a gene: 4. Germline V gene sequence: CDR1 LNHNV, CDR2 YYDKDF (reference sequence). The CDR3 loop spans 15 amino acids. The CDR3 DNA is TGTGCCACCAGCAGAGATGTGGGACAGGACTACGAGCAGTACTTC. Translating it yields CATSRDVGQDYEQYF.

The chain is built from TRBV10-3 and TRBJ2-5, with D tentatively TRBD2 (6 bases). V lost 10 bases, J lost 1 base, and 13 bases lay in between. Germline V lookup: CDR1 ENHRY, CDR2 SYGVKD. The CDR3 runs 13 residues. This CDR3 is CATTRSSQETQYF. CDR3 DNA: TGTGCCACGACTAGGTCGAGCCAAGAGACCCAGTACTTC.

The table lists this clone with a count of one. This chain links TRBV7-2 with TRBJ2-7; 7 nucleotides align to TRBD2. Germline values: CDR1 SGHTA, CDR2 FQGNSA. The ends lost 5 bases at V and 2 bases at J; junction bases unmatched: 3. The CDR3 is 13 residues long. CDR3 coding DNA: TGTGCCAGCAGCAGCGGGATGACCTACGAGCAGTACTTC. Translated, it gives CASSSGMTYEQYF.

J is TRBJ2-2 and V is TRBV23-1, with D possibly matching TRBD1 (5 bases). TRBV23-1 is treated as an ORF (open reading frame) with a function not yet certain. This CDR3 contains 16 residues. V lost 0 bases to trimming and J lost 2 bases, with 10 bases between them. The CDR3 sequence is CASSQSSGQNTGELFF. CDR3 in DNA: TGCGCCAGCAGTCAATCGTCAGGGCAAAACACCGGGGAGCTGTTTTTT.

The V gene is TRBV30, the J gene TRBJ1-5; 7 bases align to TRBD1. CDR3 size: 13 residues. Germline loops: CDR1 GTSNPN, CDR2 SVGIG (reference sequence). For the CDR3, the DNA is TGTGCGGTGGAGGGGGCTGGCGATCAGCCCCAGCATTTT. Its translation: CAVEGAGDQPQHF.

The chain recombines TRBV30 with TRBJ1-1; 7 bases are shared with TRBD1. The CDR3 has 12 residues. Germline loops: CDR1 GTSNPN, CDR2 SVGIG (reference sequence). The trim removed 1 base at V and 11 bases at J, leaving 7 bases unmatched. CDR3 nucleotide sequence: TGTGCCTGGAGTGAAGCAGGGGGTCGGGCTTTCTTT. Translating it yields CAWSEAGGRAFF.

This rearrangement joins TRBV30 to TRBJ1-5, with 8 bases aligning to TRBD1. The CDR3 loop spans 15 amino acids. J was trimmed by 6 bases and V by 2 bases; bases with no gene match: 9. CDR1 GTSNPN and CDR2 SVGIG come from the germline V gene (reference sequence). CDR3 amino acids: CAWSKAGGVTQPQHF. The CDR3 DNA follows: TGTGCCTGGAGTAAGGCAGGGGGCGTGACTCAGCCCCAGCATTTT.

This clone was seen once. The rearrangement uses TRBV18 and TRBJ1-6, with D uncertain. V lost 3 bases, J lost 7 bases, and 7 bases lay in between. In germline, CDR1 is KGHSH, CDR2 LQKENI. CDR3 length: 13 residues. The DNA of the CDR3 is TGTGCCAGCTCACCGGCAGAAAATTCACCCCTCCACTTT. Its translation is CASSPAENSPLHF.

V and J are TRBV11-2 and TRBJ2-2; 8 bases map to TRBD2. V lost 5 bases and J lost 10; bases outside the gene matches: 9. The CDR3 is made up of 14 amino acids. Germline values: CDR1 SGHAT, CDR2 FQNNGV. In DNA, the CDR3 is TGTGCCAGCAGCAGCGGACTAGCATTTGAGGAGCTGTTTTTT. This sequence encodes CASSSGLAFEELFF.

J is TRBJ1-6 and V is TRBV5-1, with 7 positions matching TRBD1. J gave up 8 bases and V 4 bases, and 9 bases lay outside the gene matches. The length of the CDR3 is 15 residues. CDR1 is SGHRS, CDR2 YFSETQ, per germline. CDR3 protein: CASSLEGQRHSPLHF. The CDR3 DNA reads as TGCGCCAGCAGCCTCGAGGGACAGCGACATTCACCCCTCCACTTT.

This clone has a single count. The chain is built from TRBV19 and TRBJ1-2; no clear D. Deletions cut 1 base from V and 6 bases from J, with 9 bases between. This CDR3 is built from 13 residues. From germline, CDR1 is LNHDA and CDR2 SQIVND (reference sequence). The CDR3 sequence: CASSIVIGDGYTF. CDR3 nucleotides: TGTGCCAGTAGTATAGTCATAGGAGATGGCTACACCTTC.

This chain uses TRBV7-2 with TRBJ2-2; 9 nucleotides match TRBD1. CDR3 length equals 14 residues. CDR1 is SGHTA, CDR2 FQGNSA, per germline. After removal of 10 bases from V and 6 bases from J, the junction contained 9 bases not matched to a gene. The CDR3 sequence is CANGQGTMAGELFF. CDR3 coding DNA: TGTGCCAACGGACAGGGGACGATGGCCGGGGAGCTGTTTTTT.

The chain has TRBV10-3 and TRBJ2-7; 7 bases fit TRBD1. This CDR3 region has 15 residues. V dropped 6 bases and J dropped 1; count of bases not matched to a gene: 9. The germline V gene has CDR1 ENHRY and CDR2 SYGVKD. The CDR3 reads CAIRDDRETSYEQYF. DNA for the CDR3: TGTGCCATCAGGGACGACAGGGAAACTTCCTACGAGCAGTACTTC.